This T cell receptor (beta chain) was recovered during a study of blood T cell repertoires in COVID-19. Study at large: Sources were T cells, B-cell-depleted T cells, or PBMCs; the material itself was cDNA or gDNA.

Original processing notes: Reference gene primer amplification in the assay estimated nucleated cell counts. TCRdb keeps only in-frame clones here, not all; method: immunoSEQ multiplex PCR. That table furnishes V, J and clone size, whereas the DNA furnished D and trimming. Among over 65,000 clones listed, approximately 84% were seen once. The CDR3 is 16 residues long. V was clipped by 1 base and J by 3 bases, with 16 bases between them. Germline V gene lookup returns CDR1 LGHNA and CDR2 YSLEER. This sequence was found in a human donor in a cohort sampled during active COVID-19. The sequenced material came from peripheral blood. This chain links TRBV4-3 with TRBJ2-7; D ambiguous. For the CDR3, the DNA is TGCGCCAGCAGCCAAGGCAGATCCGCTCCCCTCTACGAGCAGTACTTC. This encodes CASSQGRSAPLYEQYF.